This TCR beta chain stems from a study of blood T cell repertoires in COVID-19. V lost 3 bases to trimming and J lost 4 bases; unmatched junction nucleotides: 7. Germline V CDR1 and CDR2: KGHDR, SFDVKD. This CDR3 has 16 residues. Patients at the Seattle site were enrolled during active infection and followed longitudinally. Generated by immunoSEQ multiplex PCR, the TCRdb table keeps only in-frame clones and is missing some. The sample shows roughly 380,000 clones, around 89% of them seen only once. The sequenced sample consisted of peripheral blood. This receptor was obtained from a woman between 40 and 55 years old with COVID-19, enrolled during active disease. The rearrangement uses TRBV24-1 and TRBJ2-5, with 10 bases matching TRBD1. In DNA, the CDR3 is TGTGCCACCAGTGATGCCGGGGACAGGGGAGGAGAGACCCAGTACTTC. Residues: CATSDAGDRGGETQYF.